Given below is one T cell receptor beta chain in context. The antigen is undetermined. TCRdb's copy holds only in-frame clones and misses some; the assay was immunoSEQ multiplex PCR. This table holds 400,000 to 450,000 clones, 80% to 95% found once. The treatment here: about 20 received Ad26.COV2.S at low or high dose, single or two shots; five or six received placebo; per-sample allocation not given. Each sample was drawn 63 days after the first injection (of vaccine or placebo). An adult of 18-55 years in Boston served as donor. The CDR3 contains 14 residues. V was clipped by 5 bases and J by 4 bases; unmatched bases: 5. Germline V CDR1 and CDR2: MDHEN, SYDVKM. This sample was taken from a study of Ad26.COV2.S vaccination and SARS-CoV-2 variants. Study overall: Donor participated within the Ad26.COV2.S arm of the COV1001 trial.

Study-wide findings and caveats: Vaccinated and placebo-treated recipients had similar non-spike TCR breadth.

The rearrangement uses TRBV28 and TRBJ1-2, with TRBD1 matching 9 bases. The sequence was obtained from a person aged 18 to 59 who received the Ad26.COV2.S COVID-19 vaccine or a placebo. Specimen: peripheral blood, collected in a trial of Ad26.COV2.S vaccine versus placebo. The DNA of the CDR3 is TGTGCCAGCAGTATACAGGGGGCACCCTATGGCTACACCTTC. Translation: CASSIQGAPYGYTF.